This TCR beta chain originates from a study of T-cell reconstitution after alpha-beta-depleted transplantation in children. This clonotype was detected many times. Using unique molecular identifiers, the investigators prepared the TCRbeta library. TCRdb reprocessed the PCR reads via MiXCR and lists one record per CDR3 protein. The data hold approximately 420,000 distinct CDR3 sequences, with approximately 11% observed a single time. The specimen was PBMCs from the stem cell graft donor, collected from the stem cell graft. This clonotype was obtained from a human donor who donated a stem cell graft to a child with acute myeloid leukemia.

This CDR3 is CASSLAASGNTDTQYF. The CDR3 coding sequence is TGTGCCAGCAGCTTAGCGGCTAGCGGGAACACAGATACGCAGTATTTT. The V and J genes are TRBV7-9 and TRBJ2-3; 9 bases match TRBD2. The CDR3 extends over 16 amino acids. Germline CDR1 reads SEHNR; CDR2 reads FQNEAQ (reference sequence). The junction had 3 bases not matched to a gene; V was cut back by 0 bases and J by 2 bases.